This T cell receptor beta chain was recorded in a study of blood T cell repertoires in COVID-19. Looking at the study overall: There were acute and convalescent COVID-19 samples, and they came from the United States, Italy and Spain.

The CDR3 loop spans 14 amino acids. CDR1 is SEHNR, CDR2 FQNEAQ, per germline (reference sequence). Between the trimmed V and J ends, which lost 5 bases and 4 bases, there was a span of 11 bases. The protocol was immunoSEQ multiplex PCR, while the TCRdb copy is restricted to in-frame clones and leaves out a portion. Found here are 85,000 to 90,000 clones, approximately 79% of them singletons; the top ten hold over 9%. This chain connects TRBV7-9 to TRBJ2-2; D not resolved. The TCR originated in a man aged 65 to 79 with acute or convalescent COVID-19. The sequenced sample was peripheral blood. The CDR3 sequence: CASSHHFATGELFF. The CDR3 DNA follows: TGTGCCAGCAGCCACCACTTCGCCACCGGGGAGCTGTTTTTT.